This T cell receptor (beta chain) was recorded in a study of blood T cell repertoires in COVID-19. In the study overall: Researchers got acute and convalescent COVID-19 samples from the United States, Italy and Spain. Sample material is recorded as cDNA or gDNA derived from T cells, B-cell-depleted T cells, or PBMCs.

This CDR3 is built from 17 residues. Germline-derived CDR1 and CDR2 are SGHRS and YFSETQ. Trimming at V came to 0 bases and at J to 6 bases, leaving 12 bases not matched to a gene. In the original processing: Estimation of nucleated cell counts was performed using reference gene primer amplification. Clones were read by immunoSEQ multiplex PCR, and TCRdb kept only the in-frame ones, dropping some. V, J and clone size derive from that table, while D and trimming were established from the DNA sequence. The sample gives 100,000 to 150,000 clones, roughly 85% of which show up once; roughly 6.7% is in the top ten.

The origin of this receptor is a man older than 75 with active or convalescent COVID-19. The chain is built from TRBV5-1 and TRBJ1-1, with TRBD1 matching over 9 bases. Sequencing used peripheral blood. CDR3 sequence: CASSLGPTGDRVAEAFF. The DNA for the CDR3 is TGCGCCAGCAGCTTGGGGCCTACGGGGGACAGGGTCGCTGAAGCTTTCTTT.